Shown below are 11 T cell receptor beta chains from a single sample sequenced in a study of OX40 agonist ivuxolimab in advanced cancers. The data were produced by immunoSEQ multiplex PCR, yet TCRdb's version contains in-frame clones alone and is incomplete. The sample records tens of thousands of clones, 60% to 80% being singletons. This specimen was CD4+ or CD8+ T cells sorted from blood, taken in a trial of the OX40 agonist ivuxolimab. Receptor source: an adult with an advanced solid tumor such as melanoma, head and neck, liver or kidney cancer.

The gene calls are TRBV5-6 and TRBJ1-1; 11 nucleotides match TRBD1. Losses at the gene ends were 4 bases for V and 7 bases for J; bases not matched to a gene: 6. CDR3 length: 14 amino acids. The germline V gene has CDR1 SGHDT and CDR2 YYEEEE. The CDR3 is CASSTDRGLGEAFF. For the CDR3, the DNA is TGTGCCAGCAGCACGGACAGGGGGCTTGGTGAAGCTTTCTTT.

The chain uses TRBV7-2 and TRBJ2-7; D gene ambiguous. Deletions cut 4 bases from V and 5 bases from J, with 15 bases between. Germline V gives CDR1 SGHTA, CDR2 FQGNSA. The CDR3 has 14 amino acids. The CDR3 reads CASSSTAGVHEQYF. CDR3 nucleotide sequence: TGTGCCAGCAGCTCAACTGCAGGAGTCCACGAGCAGTACTTC.

The table lists this clone with many counts. The rearrangement joins TRBV27 to TRBJ1-5; D possibly corresponds to TRBD1 (5 bases). Germline V CDR1 and CDR2: MNHEY, SMNVEV (reference sequence). The V and J ends lost 1 base and 2 bases respectively, with 9 bases between them. The CDR3 totals 15 residues. CDR3 in DNA: TGTGCCAGCAGTTTATGGGGCTACGGCAATCAGCCCCAGCATTTT. Its translation: CASSLWGYGNQPQHF.

The rearrangement links TRBV7-2 to TRBJ1-3; 7 bases fit TRBD1. CDR1 is SGHTA and CDR2 is FQGNSA in the germline V gene. The CDR3 is made up of 16 amino acids. With V trimmed by 5 bases and J by 1 base, 8 bases remained unmatched. This chain's CDR3 is CASSRRQGRSGNTIYF. Here the CDR3 DNA reads TGTGCCAGCAGCCGCCGACAGGGCAGGTCTGGAAACACCATATATTTT. Supplemented by reference TRBV7-2 and TRBJ1-3, the full variable domain reads GAGVSQSPSNKVTEKGKDVELRCDPISGHTALYWYRQSLGQGLEFLIYFQGNSAPDKSGLPSDRFSAERTGGSVSTLTIQRTQQEDSAVYLCASSRRQGRSGNTIYFGEGSWLTVV.

The chain employs TRBV4-3 and TRBJ1-5, with a weak D call TRBD1 (5 bases). This CDR3 contains 14 residues. Germline V lookup: CDR1 LGHNA, CDR2 YSLEER. V was clipped by 1 base and J by 6 bases, with 10 bases between them. CDR3 coding DNA: TGCGCCAGCAGCCAAGGGGGCGAGGGTCAGCCCCAGCATTTT. Its protein product is CASSQGGEGQPQHF.

The V call is TRBV6-6, the J call TRBJ1-2; D unclear. Looked up from germline, CDR1 is MNHNY and CDR2 is SVGAGI (reference sequence). This CDR3 spans 11 amino acids. Trimming pared 7 bases from V and 4 bases from J, leaving 7 bases between. The CDR3 loop reads CASKKGYGYTF. The DNA of the CDR3 is TGTGCCAGCAAGAAGGGCTATGGCTACACCTTC.

The chain couples TRBV19 to TRBJ2-1; TRBD1 is a possible D gene (5 bases). The CDR3 has 14 amino acids. CDR1 is LNHDA and CDR2 is SQIVND in the germline V gene (reference sequence). Between the trimmed V and J ends, which lost 5 bases and 8 bases, there was a span of 16 bases. Here the CDR3 reads CASSRRPGFDEQFF. Written as DNA, the CDR3 is TGTGCCAGTAGTCGACGCCCAGGGTTCGATGAGCAGTTCTTC.

The V gene is TRBV6-5, the J gene TRBJ2-7; tentatively, D is TRBD1 (6 bases). Deletions cut 2 bases from V and 2 bases from J, with 13 bases between. The V gene's germline CDR1 is MNHEY and CDR2 SVGAGI. The CDR3 loop spans 15 amino acids. CDR3 nucleotides: TGTGCCAGCAGTTACACGGACAGTGGGACCTACGAGCAGTACTTC. Translation gives CASSYTDSGTYEQYF.

The V call is TRBV30, the J call TRBJ2-7, with D possibly being TRBD1 or TRBD2 (5 bases each). The germline CDR1 and CDR2 sequences are GTSNPN and SVGIG (reference sequence). The V and J ends lost 4 bases and 2 bases respectively, with 12 bases between them. The CDR3 totals 13 residues. The CDR3 nucleotides read TGTGCCTGGACTCCCGGGGCAACCTACGAGCAGTACTTC. Its protein product is CAWTPGATYEQYF.

The chain has TRBV6-1 and TRBJ2-7; D uncertain. Germline values: CDR1 MNHNS, CDR2 SASEGT. The CDR3 loop spans 11 amino acids. The CDR3 is CASKKAYEQYF. CDR3 coding DNA: TGTGCTTCCAAAAAGGCCTACGAGCAGTACTTC.

The chain uses TRBV18 and TRBJ1-1; unclear D gene. V shed 3 bases and J shed 4 bases, with 12 bases lying between them. CDR1 is KGHSH, CDR2 LQKENI, per germline. This CDR3 comprises 14 residues. The CDR3 region is CASSPMAGPTEAFF. CDR3 nucleotides: TGTGCCAGCTCACCCATGGCGGGCCCCACTGAAGCTTTCTTT.